This is a list of T cell receptor beta chains from one sample in a study of T cells in Graves' hyperthyroidism and ophthalmopathy. TCRdb re-called the multiplex PCR reads through MiXCR, storing one row per CDR3 protein. The data hold about 840,000 distinct CDR3 sequences, with roughly 37% observed a single time. Material for sequencing was blood. These receptors came from a man in his late teens or twenties with Graves' hyperthyroidism. Both conserved end residues are part of each CDR3. Each record gives: CDR3 DNA, CDR3 protein, J gene, D gene, clone size, V gene. The D gene is left open where the match is weak. For some rows the clone size is stated as once, few or many, or as a class when expanded; others skip it.

cdr3_nt: TGTGCCAGCAGCCCCGTCCCACGCACAGATACGCAGTATTTT
cdr3_aa: CASSPVPRTDTQYF
j_call: TRBJ2-3
d_call: NA
clone_size: NA
v_call: TRBV13

cdr3_nt: TGTGCCAGCAGCCCTTGGGTCCGATCCTACGAGCAGTACTTC
cdr3_aa: CASSPWVRSYEQYF
j_call: TRBJ2-7
d_call: NA
clone_size: many
v_call: TRBV7-6

cdr3_nt: TGTGCCAGCAGCCGCCGTGGAGGGCAGGGGATCGGGGAGCTGTTTTTT
cdr3_aa: CASSRRGGQGIGELFF
j_call: TRBJ2-2
d_call: NA
clone_size: NA
v_call: TRBV7-8

cdr3_nt: TGCAGTGCTGGAGATAAGGGAGTGCTGGAGACCCAGTACTTC
cdr3_aa: CSAGDKGVLETQYF
j_call: TRBJ2-5
d_call: NA
clone_size: NA
v_call: TRBV20-1

cdr3_nt: TGTGCCAGCAGCTGGGGGGGGGAGAACACTGAAGCTTTCTTT
cdr3_aa: CASSWGGENTEAFF
j_call: TRBJ1-1
d_call: NA
clone_size: many
v_call: TRBV7-9

cdr3_nt: TGTGCCAGCAGCTTAGACGAGGGTCTTGAAGCTTTCTTT
cdr3_aa: CASSLDEGLEAFF
j_call: TRBJ1-1
d_call: NA
clone_size: many
v_call: TRBV11-3

cdr3_nt: TGTGCCAGCAGCCAGGGAAGAACTACCAATCAGCCCCAGCATTTT
cdr3_aa: CASSQGRTTNQPQHF
j_call: TRBJ1-5
d_call: NA
clone_size: NA
v_call: TRBV3-1

cdr3_nt: TGCGCCAGCAGCCAAGATACAACCTCTGCAACTAATGAAAAACTGTTTTTT
cdr3_aa: CASSQDTTSATNEKLFF
j_call: TRBJ1-4
d_call: NA
clone_size: NA
v_call: TRBV7-2

cdr3_nt: TGTGCCAGCAGCTCGGGACTACTTTTGAACGAGCAGTACTTC
cdr3_aa: CASSSGLLLNEQYF
j_call: TRBJ2-7
d_call: TRBD2
clone_size: NA
v_call: TRBV5-4

cdr3_nt: TGTGCCAGCAGTTTACTGCAGGGGGAAGGTTATGGCTACACCTTC
cdr3_aa: CASSLLQGEGYGYTF
j_call: TRBJ1-2
d_call: TRBD1
clone_size: NA
v_call: TRBV12-3/TRBV12-4

cdr3_nt: TGTGCCAGCAGCTTATGGTCCGGGGCAGCGCCAGAATTT
cdr3_aa: CASSLWSGAAPEF
j_call: TRBJ1-4
d_call: NA
clone_size: NA
v_call: TRBV7-6

cdr3_nt: TGTGCCAGCAGCTGGACCCTGGATCAGCCCCAGCATTTT
cdr3_aa: CASSWTLDQPQHF
j_call: TRBJ1-5
d_call: NA
clone_size: NA
v_call: TRBV2

cdr3_nt: TGTGCCAGCAGTACCACTAGCGGGAGGGACGAGCAGTACTTC
cdr3_aa: CASSTTSGRDEQYF
j_call: TRBJ2-7
d_call: TRBD2
clone_size: NA
v_call: TRBV28

cdr3_nt: TGTGCCAGCAGCCCTAATGCCCGTATAGGGTGGGCTTTCTTT
cdr3_aa: CASSPNARIGWAFF
j_call: TRBJ1-1
d_call: NA
clone_size: NA
v_call: TRBV14

cdr3_nt: TGTGCCAGCAGTGATGGTAGGGGGGGAGCTAACTATGGCTACACCTTC
cdr3_aa: CASSDGRGGANYGYTF
j_call: TRBJ1-2
d_call: NA
clone_size: NA
v_call: TRBV2

cdr3_nt: TGTGCCAGCAGCCGTTTTAGCGGAGCGGCCGAGCAGTACTTC
cdr3_aa: CASSRFSGAAEQYF
j_call: TRBJ2-7
d_call: NA
clone_size: NA
v_call: TRBV7-2

cdr3_nt: TGTGCCAGCAGTTACGGGCAGAACACCGGGGAGCTGTTTTTT
cdr3_aa: CASSYGQNTGELFF
j_call: TRBJ2-2
d_call: NA
clone_size: few
v_call: TRBV7-2

cdr3_nt: TGTGCCAGCAGCTTAGACCGGACTAGCGGCCTCTCCTACGAGCAGTACTTC
cdr3_aa: CASSLDRTSGLSYEQYF
j_call: TRBJ2-7
d_call: TRBD2
clone_size: NA
v_call: TRBV11-2

cdr3_nt: TGTGCCAGCAGCGTCGGGACAGTCGTCGGAAACACCATATATTTT
cdr3_aa: CASSVGTVVGNTIYF
j_call: TRBJ1-3
d_call: TRBD1
clone_size: NA
v_call: TRBV9

cdr3_nt: TGTGCCAGCAGGCAGGACAGGATAAGCGAGCAGTACTTC
cdr3_aa: CASRQDRISEQYF
j_call: TRBJ2-7
d_call: TRBD1
clone_size: many
v_call: TRBV2

cdr3_nt: TGTGCCAGCAGCTCCCAAGGACAGCAAGAGACCCAGTACTTC
cdr3_aa: CASSSQGQQETQYF
j_call: TRBJ2-5
d_call: NA
clone_size: NA
v_call: TRBV5-4

cdr3_nt: TGTGCCAGCAGCTTAGTTGGGGCGACAGGGGACGAGACCCAGTACTTC
cdr3_aa: CASSLVGATGDETQYF
j_call: TRBJ2-5
d_call: TRBD1
clone_size: NA
v_call: TRBV7-9

cdr3_nt: TGTGCCAGCAGCCAGACCACCGACATAGGCTTAAGTGAAAAACTGTTTTTT
cdr3_aa: CASSQTTDIGLSEKLFF
j_call: TRBJ1-4
d_call: NA
clone_size: NA
v_call: TRBV14

cdr3_nt: TGTGCCAGCAGCTTAGAGAGAGCGGGCAGAGGCGGGGAGCTGTTTTTT
cdr3_aa: CASSLERAGRGGELFF
j_call: TRBJ2-2
d_call: NA
clone_size: once
v_call: TRBV11-1